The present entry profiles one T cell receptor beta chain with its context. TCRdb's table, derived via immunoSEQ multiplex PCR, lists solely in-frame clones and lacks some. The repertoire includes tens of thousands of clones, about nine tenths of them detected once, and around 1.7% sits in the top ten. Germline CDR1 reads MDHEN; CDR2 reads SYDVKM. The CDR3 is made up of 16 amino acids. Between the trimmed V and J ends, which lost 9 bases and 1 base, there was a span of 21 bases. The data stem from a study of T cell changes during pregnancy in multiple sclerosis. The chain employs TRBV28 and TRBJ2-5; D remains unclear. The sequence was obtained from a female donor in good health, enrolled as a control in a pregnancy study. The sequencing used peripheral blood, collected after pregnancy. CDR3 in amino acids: CASHPRRVRSQETQYF. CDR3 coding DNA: TGTGCCAGTCACCCCCGACGGGTCAGATCCCAAGAGACCCAGTACTTC.